The sequence of this T cell receptor beta chain was determined in a study of T cells of healthy individuals. A single record per CDR3 protein comes from TCRdb applying MiXCR to the 5' RACE reads. This table holds tens of thousands of distinct CDR3 sequences, about 5.5% found once. The CDR3 runs to 15 residues. V shed 3 bases and J shed 1 base, with 9 bases lying between them. This TCR came from a female donor in good health. The rearrangement uses TRBV12-3 or TRBV12-4 and TRBJ2-2; D is unclear. The CDR3 region is CASSLSQMNTGELFF. The DNA of the CDR3 is TGTGCCAGCAGTTTGAGTCAGATGAACACCGGGGAGCTGTTTTTT.